This T cell receptor beta chain was captured in a study of T cell changes during pregnancy in multiple sclerosis. A remark on this clone: A junction boundary mismatches the germline segment, possibly from a read error.

Method: immunoSEQ multiplex PCR; TCRdb's copy keeps in-frame clones and lacks some. The repertoire holds roughly 72,000 clones, with around 94% as singletons. CDR1 is SSHAT, CDR2 FNYEAQ, per germline (reference sequence). The CDR3 contains 13 residues. This clonotype was obtained from a female donor with multiple sclerosis, enrolled in a pregnancy study. The chain is built from TRBV7-7 and TRBJ2-2; the D is unclear. The material sequenced was CD4+ T cells from peripheral blood mononuclear cells, taken after pregnancy. This chain's CDR3 is CASSLSNTGELFF. The DNA for the CDR3 is TGTGCTAGCAGCTTAAGCAACACCGGGGAGCTGTTTTTT.